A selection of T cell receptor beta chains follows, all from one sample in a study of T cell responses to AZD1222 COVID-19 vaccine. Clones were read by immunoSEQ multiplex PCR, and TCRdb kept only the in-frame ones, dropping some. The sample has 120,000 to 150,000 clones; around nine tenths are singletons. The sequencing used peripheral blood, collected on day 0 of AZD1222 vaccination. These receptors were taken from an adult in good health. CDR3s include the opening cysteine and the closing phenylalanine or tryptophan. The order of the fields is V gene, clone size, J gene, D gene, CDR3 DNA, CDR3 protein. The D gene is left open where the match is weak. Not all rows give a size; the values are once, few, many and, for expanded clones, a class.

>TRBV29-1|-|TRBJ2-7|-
TGCAGCGTTGAAGTTAGGCGGGGAGTGCTGGACGAGCAGTACTTC
CSVEVRRGVLDEQYF
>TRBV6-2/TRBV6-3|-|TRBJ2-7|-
TGTGCCAGCAGCAAGCGGGTGGTTACCTACGAGCAGTACTTC
CASSKRVVTYEQYF
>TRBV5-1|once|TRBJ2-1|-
TGCGCCAGCAACCTGGGGTTTTCGGGGGGCCGCAACAATGAGCAGTTCTTC
CASNLGFSGGRNNEQFF
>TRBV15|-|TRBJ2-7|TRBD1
TGTGCCACCAGCAGGGACAGGGGACGCGAGCAGTACTTC
CATSRDRGREQYF
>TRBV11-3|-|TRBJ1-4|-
TGTGCCAGCAGCTTAGCGCGCAGGGACGAAAAACTGTTTTTT
CASSLARRDEKLFF
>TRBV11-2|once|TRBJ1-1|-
TGTGCCAGCAGCTTTAGGGACACCCGGCGGCACACTGAAGCTTTCTTT
CASSFRDTRRHTEAFF
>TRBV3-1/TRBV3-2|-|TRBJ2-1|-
TGTGCCAGCAAGGCGGGAAGATTCACCGTACAGTTCTTC
CASKAGRFTVQFF
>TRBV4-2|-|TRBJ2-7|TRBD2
TGTGCCAGCAGCCAAGAGTTTAGCGGGTTAACCTACGAGCAGTACTTC
CASSQEFSGLTYEQYF
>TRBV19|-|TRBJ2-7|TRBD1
TGTGCCACTCGGGACAGGGGATCCCACGAGCAGTACTTC
CATRDRGSHEQYF
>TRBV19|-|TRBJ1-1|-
TGTGCCAGTAGTATACCCGCCGGGAGGAACACTGAAGCTTTCTTT
CASSIPAGRNTEAFF
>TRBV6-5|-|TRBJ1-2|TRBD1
TGTGCCAGCAGGCAGGGGGCGAGAGGTGGCTACACCTTC
CASRQGARGGYTF